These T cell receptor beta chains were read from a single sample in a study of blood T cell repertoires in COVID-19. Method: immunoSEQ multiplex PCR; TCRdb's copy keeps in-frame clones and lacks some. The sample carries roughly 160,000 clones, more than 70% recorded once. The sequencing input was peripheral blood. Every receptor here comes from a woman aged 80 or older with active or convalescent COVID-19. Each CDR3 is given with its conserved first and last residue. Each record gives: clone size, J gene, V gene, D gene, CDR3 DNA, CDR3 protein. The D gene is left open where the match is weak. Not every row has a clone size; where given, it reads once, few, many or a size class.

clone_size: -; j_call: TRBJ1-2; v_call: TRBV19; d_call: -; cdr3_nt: TGTGCCAGTAGTCGCCAGGGTGAATATGGCTACACCTTC; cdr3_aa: CASSRQGEYGYTF
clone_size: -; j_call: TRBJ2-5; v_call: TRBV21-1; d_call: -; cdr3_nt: TGTGCCAGCAGCAAACTTATAAGAAGGCGGGAGAGGGCGGGAGAGACCCAGTACTTC; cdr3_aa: CASSKLIRRRERAGETQYF
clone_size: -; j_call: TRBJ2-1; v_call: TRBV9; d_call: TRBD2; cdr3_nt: TGTGCCAGCAGCGTAGTCGGCGGGAGCGTCTACAATGAGCAGTTCTTC; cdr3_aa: CASSVVGGSVYNEQFF
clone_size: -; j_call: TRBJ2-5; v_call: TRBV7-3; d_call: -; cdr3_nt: TGTGCCAGCAGCCGGGGTACGCAAGAGACCCAGTACTTC; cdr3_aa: CASSRGTQETQYF
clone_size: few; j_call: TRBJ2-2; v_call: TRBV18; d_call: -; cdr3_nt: TGTGCCACCCCAGGGAACACCGGGGAGCTGTTTTTT; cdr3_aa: CATPGNTGELFF
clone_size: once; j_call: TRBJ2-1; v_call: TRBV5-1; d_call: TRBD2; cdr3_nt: TGCGCCAGCAGCCCGAGGGCTGGCGGGAGCTCCTACAATGAGCAGTTCTTC; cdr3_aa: CASSPRAGGSSYNEQFF
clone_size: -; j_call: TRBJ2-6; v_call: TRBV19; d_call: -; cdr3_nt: TGTGCCAGTAGTTTGACAGCTCTCTGGTCTGGGGCCAACGTCCTGACTTTC; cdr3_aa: CASSLTALWSGANVLTF
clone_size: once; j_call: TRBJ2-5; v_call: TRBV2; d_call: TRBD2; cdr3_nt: TGTGCCAGCAGTGAAGGACTAGCGGGAGAGGAGGAGACCCAGTACTTC; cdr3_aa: CASSEGLAGEEETQYF
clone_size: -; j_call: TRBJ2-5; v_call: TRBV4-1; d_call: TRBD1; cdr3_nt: TGCGCCAGCAGCCAAGATCAGAACAGGGGTCAAGAGACCCAGTACTTC; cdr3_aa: CASSQDQNRGQETQYF
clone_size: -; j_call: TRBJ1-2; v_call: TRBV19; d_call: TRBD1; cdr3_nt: TGTGCCAGTGCGTCTAGGGACAGGGTTGGCTACACCTTC; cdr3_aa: CASASRDRVGYTF
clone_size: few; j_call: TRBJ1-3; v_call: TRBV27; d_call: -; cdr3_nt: TGTGCCAGCAGCCCTACGACAGGCTCTGGAAACACCATATATTTT; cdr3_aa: CASSPTTGSGNTIYF
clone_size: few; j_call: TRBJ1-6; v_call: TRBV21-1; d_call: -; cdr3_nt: TGTGCCAGCAGTAACAGGGCGGAGGCCCCTAAAAGCTCCTATAATTCACCCCTCCACTTT; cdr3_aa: CASSNRAEAPKSSYNSPLHF
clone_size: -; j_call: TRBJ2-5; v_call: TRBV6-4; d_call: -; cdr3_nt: TGTGCCAGCAGTCCACAGGGCAATCAAGAGACCCAGTACTTC; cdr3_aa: CASSPQGNQETQYF
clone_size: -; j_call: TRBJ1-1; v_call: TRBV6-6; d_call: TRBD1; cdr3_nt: TGTGCCAGCAGAGGGACAGATAGGTATACTGAAGCTTTCTTT; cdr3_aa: CASRGTDRYTEAFF
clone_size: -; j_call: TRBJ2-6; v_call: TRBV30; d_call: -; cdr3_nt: TGTGCCTGGAGCGTAACTGGGGCCAACGTCCTGACTTTC; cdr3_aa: CAWSVTGANVLTF
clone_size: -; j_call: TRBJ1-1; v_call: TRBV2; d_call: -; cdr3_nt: TGTGCCAGCAGTGTTTCAAGGGGCCAGAACACTGAAGCTTTCTTT; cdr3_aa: CASSVSRGQNTEAFF
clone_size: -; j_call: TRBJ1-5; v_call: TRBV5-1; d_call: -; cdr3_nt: TGCGCCAGCAGCTTGTCAGGGAATAATCAGCCCCAGCATTTT; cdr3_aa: CASSLSGNNQPQHF
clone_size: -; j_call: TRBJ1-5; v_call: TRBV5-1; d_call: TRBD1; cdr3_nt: TGCGCCAGCAGCTGGACAGGGAGCAGCAATCAGCCCCAGCATTTT; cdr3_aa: CASSWTGSSNQPQHF
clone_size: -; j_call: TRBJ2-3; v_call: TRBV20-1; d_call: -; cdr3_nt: TGCAGTGCCAGGATCGCAGATACGCAGTATTTT; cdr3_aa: CSARIADTQYF
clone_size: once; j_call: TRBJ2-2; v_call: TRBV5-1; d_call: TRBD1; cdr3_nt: TGCGCCAGCAGCTTGAGACAGGGGTCGACGGGGGAGCTGTTTTTT; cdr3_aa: CASSLRQGSTGELFF
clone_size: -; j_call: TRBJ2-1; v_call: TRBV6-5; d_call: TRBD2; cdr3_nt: TGTGCCGGTCAGACTAGCGGCAGGGATGAGCAGTTCTTC; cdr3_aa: CAGQTSGRDEQFF
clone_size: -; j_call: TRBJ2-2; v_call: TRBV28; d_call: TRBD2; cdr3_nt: TGTGCCAGCCGCGCGGGAGGCAACACCGGGGAGCTGTTTTTT; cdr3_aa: CASRAGGNTGELFF
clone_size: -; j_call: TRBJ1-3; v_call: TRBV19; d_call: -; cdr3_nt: TGTGCCAGTACCTCCGCGGGACTGACCTCTGGAAACACCATATATTTT; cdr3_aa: CASTSAGLTSGNTIYF
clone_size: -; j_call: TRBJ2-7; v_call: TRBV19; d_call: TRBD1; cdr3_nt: TGTGCCAGTAGTATTTTGGGCGGACAGGGAAACGAGCAGTACTTC; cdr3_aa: CASSILGGQGNEQYF
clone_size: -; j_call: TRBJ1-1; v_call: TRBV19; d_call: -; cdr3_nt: TGTGCCAGTAGTTTGGCCGGGACACCCAACGCTGAAGCTTTCTTT; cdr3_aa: CASSLAGTPNAEAFF
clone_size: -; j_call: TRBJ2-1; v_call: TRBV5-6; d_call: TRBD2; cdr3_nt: TGTGCCAGCAGCTTGGCTAGCGGGGTGGGTGGTGAGCAGTTCTTC; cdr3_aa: CASSLASGVGGEQFF
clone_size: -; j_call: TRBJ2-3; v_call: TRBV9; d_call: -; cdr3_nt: TGTGCCAGCAGCTTAACCAGGGGAAGAGATACGCAGTATTTT; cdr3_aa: CASSLTRGRDTQYF
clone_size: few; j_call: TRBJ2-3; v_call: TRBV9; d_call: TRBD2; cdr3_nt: TGTGCCAGCAGCGAACTAGCGGGAGGGCGGGGTCACACGCAGTATTTT; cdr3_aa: CASSELAGGRGHTQYF
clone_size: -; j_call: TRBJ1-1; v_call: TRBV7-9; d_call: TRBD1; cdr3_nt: TGTGCCAGCAGGCACAGGGGGCAGGGCACTGAAGCTTTCTTT; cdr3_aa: CASRHRGQGTEAFF
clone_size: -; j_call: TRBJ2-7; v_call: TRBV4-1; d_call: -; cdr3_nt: TGCGCCAGCAGCTCCCCGGGGGCCTACGAGCAGTACTTC; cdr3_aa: CASSSPGAYEQYF
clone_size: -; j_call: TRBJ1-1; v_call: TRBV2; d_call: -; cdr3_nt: TGTGCCAGCAGTGTCGGGGGGGGCACTGAAGCTTTCTTT; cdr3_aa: CASSVGGGTEAFF
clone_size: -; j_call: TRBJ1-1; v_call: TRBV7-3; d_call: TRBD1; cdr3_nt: TGTGCCAGCAGCCTAATAAGGGACAGTGAAGCTTTCTTT; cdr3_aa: CASSLIRDSEAFF
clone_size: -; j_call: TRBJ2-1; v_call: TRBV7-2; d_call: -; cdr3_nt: TGTGCCAGCAGCTTAACGGGTACAACTAGTGTAGAGCAGTTCTTC; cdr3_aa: CASSLTGTTSVEQFF
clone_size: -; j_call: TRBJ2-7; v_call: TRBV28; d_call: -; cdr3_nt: TGTGCCGTCACTAGCCAGCGCTTCTACGAGCAGTACTTC; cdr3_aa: CAVTSQRFYEQYF
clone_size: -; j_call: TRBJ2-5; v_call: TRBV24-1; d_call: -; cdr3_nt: TGTGCCACCAGTGGGGGAGGAGAGACCCAGTACTTC; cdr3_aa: CATSGGGETQYF
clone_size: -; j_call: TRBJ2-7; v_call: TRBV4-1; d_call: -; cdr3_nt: TGCGCCAGCAGCCAAGGGTCAGGGTCCGAGCAGTACTTC; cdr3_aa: CASSQGSGSEQYF
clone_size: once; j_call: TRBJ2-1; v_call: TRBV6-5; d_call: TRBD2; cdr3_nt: TGTGCCAGCAGTTACAGTGGGGGGGAAGCCTACAATGAGCAGTTCTTC; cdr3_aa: CASSYSGGEAYNEQFF
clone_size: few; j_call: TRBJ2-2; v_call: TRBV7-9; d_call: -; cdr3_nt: TGTGCCAGCAGCTTAGCGGGAGGACGGAACACCGGGGAGCTGTTTTTT; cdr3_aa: CASSLAGGRNTGELFF
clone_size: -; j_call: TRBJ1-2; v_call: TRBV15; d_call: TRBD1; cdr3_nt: TGTGCCACCAGCCTCCAATACAGATTGGGGGGACAGGGAAACTATGGCTACACCTTC; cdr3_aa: CATSLQYRLGGQGNYGYTF
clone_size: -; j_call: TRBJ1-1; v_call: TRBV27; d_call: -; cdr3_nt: TGTGCCAGCAGTTTATACTCGGGGGGTGGTGAAGCTTTCTTT; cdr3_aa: CASSLYSGGGEAFF
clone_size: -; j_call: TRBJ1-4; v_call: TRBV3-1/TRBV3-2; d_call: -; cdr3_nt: TGTGCCAGCAGCCTCCGACTGGAGGGGGAAAAACTGTTTTTT; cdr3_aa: CASSLRLEGEKLFF